This T cell receptor (beta chain) was sequenced for a study of OX40 agonist ivuxolimab in advanced cancers. The data were produced by immunoSEQ multiplex PCR, yet TCRdb's version contains in-frame clones alone and is incomplete. The sample records some 80,000 clones, approximately 90% being singletons. CDR1 is SNHLY and CDR2 is FYNNEI in the germline V gene. The CDR3 runs 12 residues. Sequencing used CD4+ or CD8+ T cells sorted from blood, obtained in a trial of the OX40 agonist ivuxolimab. The sequence was obtained from an adult with an advanced solid tumor such as melanoma, head and neck, liver or kidney cancer. The rearrangement links TRBV2 to TRBJ1-1; TRBD1 is a possible D gene (5 bases). The CDR3 DNA follows: TGTGCGACCGCCAGGGCGAACACTGAAGCTTTCTTT. Protein: CATARANTEAFF.